Each of the 10 T cell receptor beta chains below was sequenced from the same sample in a study of blood T cell repertoires in COVID-19. Assay used: immunoSEQ multiplex PCR; TCRdb lists only in-frame clones, some missing. The sample lists a few hundred thousand clones; around nine tenths were seen once. The sample comprised peripheral blood. The source is a woman aged 35 to 49 who had recovered from COVID-19.

The rearrangement uses TRBV11-3 and TRBJ2-1, with D possibly matching TRBD2 (7 bases). Germline CDR1 and CDR2: SGHNT and YENEEA. This CDR3 is 14 amino acids long. Between the trimmed V and J ends, which lost 1 base and 10 bases, there was a span of 14 bases. The DNA for the CDR3 is TGTGCCAGCAGCTTAGGCGGGGGCGTCCCAGAGCAGTTCTTC. Translation: CASSLGGGVPEQFF. The full variable domain, in which reference TRBV11-3 and TRBJ2-1 provide the parts outside the CDR3, is EAGVVQSPRYKIIEKKQPVAFWCNPISGHNTLYWYLQNLGQGPELLIRYENEEAVDDSQLPKDRFSAERLKGVDSTLKIQPAELGDSAVYLCASSLGGGVPEQFFGPGTRLTVL.

This clone was counted only a few times. The chain carries TRBV11-3 and TRBJ2-5, with D maybe TRBD2 (5 bases). CDR1 and CDR2 (germline): SGHNT, YENEEA. This CDR3 comprises 11 residues. Trimming removed 5 bases from V and 7 bases from J, with 8 bases in between. Written as DNA, the CDR3 is TGTGCCAGCAGCCCGAGGGCGACCCAGTACTTC. Its protein is CASSPRATQYF.

The chain employs TRBV5-1 and TRBJ2-7; 10 bases line up with TRBD2. CDR3 length: 14 amino acids. V lost 4 bases, J lost 3 bases, and 4 bases stayed unmatched. Germline-derived CDR1 and CDR2 are SGHRS and YFSETQ. The CDR3 bases are TGCGCCAGCAGCCTAGCGGGGGTCAACTACGAGCAGTACTTC. Its protein is CASSLAGVNYEQYF.

Only a few counts were recorded for this clone. The chain joins TRBV19 to TRBJ1-1, with no clear D. V lost 1 base and J 11 bases, leaving 8 bases between the germline ends. CDR1 is LNHDA and CDR2 is SQIVND in the germline V gene (reference sequence). This CDR3 comprises 11 residues. In DNA, the CDR3 is TGTGCCAGTAGTATAGGAGGCACGGCTTTCTTT. This sequence encodes CASSIGGTAFF.

This clone was picked up a small number of times. The chain joins TRBV7-8 to TRBJ2-7; 9 positions agree with TRBD2. The germline gives CDR1 SGHVS, CDR2 FQNEAQ. V was clipped by 5 bases and J by 5 bases; unmatched bases: 13. The CDR3 length is 16 residues. In nucleotides, the CDR3 is TGTGCCAGCAGCCGCAGACTAGCGGAACTTCGAGACGAGCAGTACTTC. It yields the protein CASSRRLAELRDEQYF.

V is TRBV7-9 and J is TRBJ2-7; tentatively, D is TRBD2 (5 bases). Germline CDR1 reads SEHNR; CDR2 reads FQNEAQ (reference sequence). The CDR3 sequence is 14 residues long. V dropped 5 bases and J dropped 2 bases, with 13 bases sitting between them. CDR3 in amino acids: CASSQTGSAYEQYF. CDR3 DNA: TGTGCCAGCAGCCAGACGGGGTCAGCCTACGAGCAGTACTTC.

The chain couples TRBV13 to TRBJ1-1; maybe TRBD1 (6 bases). V lost 5 bases to trimming and J lost 5 bases, with 18 bases between them. CDR3 length: 15 amino acids. The germline CDR1 and CDR2 sequences are PRHDT and FYEKMQ (reference sequence). CDR3 DNA: TGTGCCAGCAGCCCACGTCCGGGCAGGGGTACTGAAGCTTTCTTT. Amino acid sequence: CASSPRPGRGTEAFF.

The chain has TRBV6-2 or TRBV6-3 and TRBJ1-5; D is possibly TRBD1 (6 bases). Trimming removed 6 bases from V and 7 bases from J, with 16 bases in between. The CDR3 loop spans 14 amino acids. Germline-derived CDR1 and CDR2 are MNHEY and SVGEGT. CDR3 DNA sequence: TGTGCCAGCAGCGCGGTGGCAGGGGTGCAGCCCCAGCATTTT. Translating it yields CASSAVAGVQPQHF.

CDR3 nucleotides: TGTGCCAGCAGCTTAGGGGGAGGGACTTACTACGAGCAGTACTTC. This codes for CASSLGGGTYYEQYF. The genes are TRBV7-2 and TRBJ2-7, with 7 bases identical to TRBD2. Germline V lookup: CDR1 SGHTA, CDR2 FQGNSA. Trimming at V came to 1 base and at J to 3 bases, leaving 6 bases not matched to a gene. The CDR3 runs to 15 residues. The full variable domain, its missing parts supplied by reference TRBV7-2 and TRBJ2-7, is GAGVSQSPSNKVTEKGKDVELRCDPISGHTALYWYRQSLGQGLEFLIYFQGNSAPDKSGLPSDRFSAERTGGSVSTLTIQRTQQEDSAVYLCASSLGGGTYYEQYFGPGTRLTVT.

Here the CDR3 reads CSGARDRGYMNTEAFF. CDR3 in DNA: TGCAGCGGGGCAAGGGACAGGGGGTATATGAACACTGAAGCTTTCTTT. The genes are TRBV29-1 and TRBJ1-1; TRBD1 matches at 11 bases. The junction had 10 bases not matched to a gene; V was cut back by 7 bases and J by 0 bases. Per the germline V gene, CDR1 is SQVTM and CDR2 is ANQGSEA. The length of the CDR3 is 16 residues.